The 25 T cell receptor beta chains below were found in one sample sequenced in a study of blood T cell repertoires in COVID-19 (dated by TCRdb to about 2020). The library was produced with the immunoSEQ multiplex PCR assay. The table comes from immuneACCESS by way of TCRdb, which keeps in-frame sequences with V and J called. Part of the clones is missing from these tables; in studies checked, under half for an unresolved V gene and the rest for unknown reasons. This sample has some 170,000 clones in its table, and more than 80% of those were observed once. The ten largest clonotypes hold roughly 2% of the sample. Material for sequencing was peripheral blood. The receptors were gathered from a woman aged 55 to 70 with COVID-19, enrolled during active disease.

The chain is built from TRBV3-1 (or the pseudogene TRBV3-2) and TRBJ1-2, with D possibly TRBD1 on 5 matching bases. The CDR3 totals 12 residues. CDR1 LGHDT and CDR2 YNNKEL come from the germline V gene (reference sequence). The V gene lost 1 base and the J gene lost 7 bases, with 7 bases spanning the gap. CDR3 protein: CASSQGTSGYTF. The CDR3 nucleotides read TGTGCCAGCAGCCAAGGGACAAGTGGCTACACCTTC.

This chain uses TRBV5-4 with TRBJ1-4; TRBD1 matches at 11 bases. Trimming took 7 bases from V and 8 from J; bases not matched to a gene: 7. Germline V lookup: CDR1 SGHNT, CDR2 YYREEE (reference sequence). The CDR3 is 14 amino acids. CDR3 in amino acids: CASHGTGGEEKLFF. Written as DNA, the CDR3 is TGTGCCAGCCACGGGACAGGGGGTGAGGAAAAACTGTTTTTT.

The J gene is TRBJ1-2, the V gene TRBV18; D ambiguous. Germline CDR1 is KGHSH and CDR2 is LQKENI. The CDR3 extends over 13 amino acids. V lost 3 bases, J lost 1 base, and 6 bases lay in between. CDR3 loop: CASSPTLNYGYTF. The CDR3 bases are TGTGCCAGCTCACCGACTCTTAACTATGGCTACACCTTC.

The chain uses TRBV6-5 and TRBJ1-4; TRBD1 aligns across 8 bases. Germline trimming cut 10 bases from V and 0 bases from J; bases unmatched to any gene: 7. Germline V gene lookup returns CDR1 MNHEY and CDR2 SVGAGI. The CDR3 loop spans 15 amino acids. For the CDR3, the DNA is TGTGCCACAGTCCGACAGGGGCCAACTAATGAAAAACTGTTTTTT. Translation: CATVRQGPTNEKLFF.

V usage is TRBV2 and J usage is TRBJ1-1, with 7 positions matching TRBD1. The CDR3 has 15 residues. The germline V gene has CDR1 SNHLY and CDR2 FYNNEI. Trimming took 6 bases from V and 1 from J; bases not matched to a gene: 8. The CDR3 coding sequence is TGTGCCAGCAGGTTACCGGGACAGTCGAACACTGAAGCTTTCTTT. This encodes CASRLPGQSNTEAFF.

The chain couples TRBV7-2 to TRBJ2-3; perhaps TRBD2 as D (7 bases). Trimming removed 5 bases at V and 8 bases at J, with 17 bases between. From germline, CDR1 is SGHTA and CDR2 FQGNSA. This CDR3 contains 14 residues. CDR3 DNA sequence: TGTGCCAGCAGCGCCGCGGGGGCCTCCGCTACGCAGTATTTT. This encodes CASSAAGASATQYF.

The DNA of the CDR3 is TGTGCCAGCAGTTTACCAGGGGGGGAAGCTTTCTTT. Protein sequence: CASSLPGGEAFF. This rearrangement joins TRBV28 to TRBJ1-1; TRBD1 agrees at 7 bases. This CDR3 is 12 amino acids long. V lost 2 bases, J lost 8 bases, and 2 bases stayed unmatched. Germline CDR1 is MDHEN and CDR2 is SYDVKM.

The CDR3, as DNA: TGTGCCAGCAGTGACTCGAGGTATTCCTACAATGAGCAGTTCTTC. It translates to CASSDSRYSYNEQFF. The chain recombines TRBV6-4 with TRBJ2-1, with D hard to call. Germline assignment: CDR1 MRHNA and CDR2 SNTAGT. The CDR3 sequence is 15 residues long. V was pared by 0 bases and J by 1 base, with 7 bases between.

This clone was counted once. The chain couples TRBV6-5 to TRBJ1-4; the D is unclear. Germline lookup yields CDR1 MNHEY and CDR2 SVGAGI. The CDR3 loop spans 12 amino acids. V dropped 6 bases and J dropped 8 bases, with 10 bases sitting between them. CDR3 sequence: CASSRPREKLFF. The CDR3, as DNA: TGTGCCAGCAGCCGACCGAGGGAAAAACTGTTTTTT.

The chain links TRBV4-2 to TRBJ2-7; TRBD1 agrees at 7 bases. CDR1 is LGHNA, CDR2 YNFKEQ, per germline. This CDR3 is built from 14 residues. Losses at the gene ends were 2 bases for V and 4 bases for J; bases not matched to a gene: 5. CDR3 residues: CASSQIQGSYEQYF. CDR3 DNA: TGTGCCAGCAGCCAAATACAGGGGTCGTACGAGCAGTACTTC.

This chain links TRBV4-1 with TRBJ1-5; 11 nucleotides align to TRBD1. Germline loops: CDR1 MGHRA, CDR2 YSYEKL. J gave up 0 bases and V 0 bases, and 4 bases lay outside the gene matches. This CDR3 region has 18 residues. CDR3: CASSQDKDRGLSNQPQHF. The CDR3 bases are TGCGCCAGCAGCCAAGATAAGGACAGGGGGCTTAGCAATCAGCCCCAGCATTTT.

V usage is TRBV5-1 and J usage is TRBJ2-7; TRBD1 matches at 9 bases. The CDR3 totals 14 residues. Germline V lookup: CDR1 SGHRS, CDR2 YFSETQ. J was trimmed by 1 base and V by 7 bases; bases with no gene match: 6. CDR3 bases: TGCGCCAGCGGGACAGGGCCGAGTTCCTACGAGCAGTACTTC. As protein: CASGTGPSSYEQYF.

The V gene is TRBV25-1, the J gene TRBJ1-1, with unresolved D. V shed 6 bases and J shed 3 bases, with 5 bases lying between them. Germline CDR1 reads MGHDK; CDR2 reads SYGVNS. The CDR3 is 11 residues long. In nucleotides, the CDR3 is TGTGCCAGCAGCCATGACACTGAAGCTTTCTTT. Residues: CASSHDTEAFF.

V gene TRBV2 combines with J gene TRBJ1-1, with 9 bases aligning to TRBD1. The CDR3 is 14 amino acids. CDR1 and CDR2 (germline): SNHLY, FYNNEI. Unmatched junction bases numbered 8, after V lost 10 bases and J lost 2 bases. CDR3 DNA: TGTGCCATATTCCCGGGACAGGGTAACACTGAAGCTTTCTTT. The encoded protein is CAIFPGQGNTEAFF.

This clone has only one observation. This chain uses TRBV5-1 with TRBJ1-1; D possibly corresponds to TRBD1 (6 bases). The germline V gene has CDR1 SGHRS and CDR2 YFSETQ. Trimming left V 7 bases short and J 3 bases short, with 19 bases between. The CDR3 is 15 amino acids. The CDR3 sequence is CASAGGNGLYTEAFF. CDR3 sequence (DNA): TGCGCCAGCGCGGGGGGCAATGGCTTATACACTGAAGCTTTCTTT.

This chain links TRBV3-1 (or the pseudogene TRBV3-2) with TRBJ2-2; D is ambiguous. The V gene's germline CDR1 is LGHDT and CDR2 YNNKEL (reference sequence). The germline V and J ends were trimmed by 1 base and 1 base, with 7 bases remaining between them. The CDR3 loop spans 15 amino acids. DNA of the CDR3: TGTGCCAGCAGCCAAGGGAGAAAGAACACCGGGGAGCTGTTTTTT. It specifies CASSQGRKNTGELFF.

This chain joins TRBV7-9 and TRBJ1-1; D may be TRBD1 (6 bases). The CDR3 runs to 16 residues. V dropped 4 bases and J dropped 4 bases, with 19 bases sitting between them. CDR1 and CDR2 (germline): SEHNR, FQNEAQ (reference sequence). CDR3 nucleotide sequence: TGTGCCAGCAGCTATGGACCTGGGGGAGGGGGCACTGAAGCTTTCTTT. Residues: CASSYGPGGGGTEAFF.

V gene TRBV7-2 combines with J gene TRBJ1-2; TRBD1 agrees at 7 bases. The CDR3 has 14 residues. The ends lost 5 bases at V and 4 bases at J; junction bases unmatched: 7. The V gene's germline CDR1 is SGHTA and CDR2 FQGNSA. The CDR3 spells CASSNRDSFYGYTF. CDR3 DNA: TGTGCCAGCAGCAACCGGGACAGCTTCTATGGCTACACCTTC.

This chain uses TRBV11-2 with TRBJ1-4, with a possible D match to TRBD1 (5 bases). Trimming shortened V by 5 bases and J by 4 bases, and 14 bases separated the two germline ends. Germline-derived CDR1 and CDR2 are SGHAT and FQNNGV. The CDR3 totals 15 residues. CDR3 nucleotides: TGTGCCAGCAGCCAGGACATAAGTTTTAATGAAAAACTGTTTTTT. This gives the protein CASSQDISFNEKLFF.

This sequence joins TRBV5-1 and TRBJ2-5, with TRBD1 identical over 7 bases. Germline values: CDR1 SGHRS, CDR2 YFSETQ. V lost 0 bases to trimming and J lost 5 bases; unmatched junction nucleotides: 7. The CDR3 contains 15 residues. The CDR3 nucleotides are TGCGCCAGCAGCTTGGGTGTAGGGGGCTGGGAGACCCAGTACTTC. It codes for CASSLGVGGWETQYF.

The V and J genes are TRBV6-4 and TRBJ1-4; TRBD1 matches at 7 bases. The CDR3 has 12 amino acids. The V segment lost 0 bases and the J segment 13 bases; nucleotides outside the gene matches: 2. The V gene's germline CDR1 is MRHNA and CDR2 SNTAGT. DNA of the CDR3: TGTGCCAGCAGTGACTCACAGGGGAGACTGTTTTTT. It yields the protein CASSDSQGRLFF.

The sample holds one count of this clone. The CDR3 region is CASSSSVYGALGSLYGYTF. The CDR3 DNA sequence: TGTGCCAGCAGCTCCTCAGTTTATGGTGCCCTAGGATCCCTCTATGGCTACACCTTC. The J gene is TRBJ1-2, the V gene TRBV7-2; D not resolved. Trimming removed 4 bases at V and 4 bases at J, with 28 bases between. The germline CDR1 and CDR2 sequences are SGHTA and FQGNSA. The CDR3 is made up of 19 amino acids. The variable domain in full, completed from reference TRBV7-2 and TRBJ1-2, reads GAGVSQSPSNKVTEKGKDVELRCDPISGHTALYWYRQSLGQGLEFLIYFQGNSAPDKSGLPSDRFSAERTGGSVSTLTIQRTQQEDSAVYLCASSSSVYGALGSLYGYTFGSGTRLTVV.

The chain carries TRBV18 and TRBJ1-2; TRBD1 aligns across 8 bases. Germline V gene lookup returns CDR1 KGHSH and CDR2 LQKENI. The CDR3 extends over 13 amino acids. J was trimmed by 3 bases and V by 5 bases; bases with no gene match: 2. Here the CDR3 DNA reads TGTGCCAGCTCAGGGGGACAGGACTATGGCTACACCTTC. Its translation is CASSGGQDYGYTF.

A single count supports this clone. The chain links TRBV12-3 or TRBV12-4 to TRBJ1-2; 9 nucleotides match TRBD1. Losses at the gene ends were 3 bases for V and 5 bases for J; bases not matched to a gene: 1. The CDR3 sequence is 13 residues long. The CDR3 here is CASSLDRGYGYTF. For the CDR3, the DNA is TGTGCCAGCAGTTTGGACAGGGGATATGGCTACACCTTC.

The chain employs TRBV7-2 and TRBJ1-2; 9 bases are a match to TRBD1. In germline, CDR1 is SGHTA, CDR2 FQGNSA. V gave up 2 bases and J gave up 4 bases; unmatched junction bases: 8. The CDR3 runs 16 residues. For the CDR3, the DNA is TGTGCCAGCAGCTTACCCGGGACAGGGTTTTTCTATGGCTACACCTTC. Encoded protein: CASSLPGTGFFYGYTF.